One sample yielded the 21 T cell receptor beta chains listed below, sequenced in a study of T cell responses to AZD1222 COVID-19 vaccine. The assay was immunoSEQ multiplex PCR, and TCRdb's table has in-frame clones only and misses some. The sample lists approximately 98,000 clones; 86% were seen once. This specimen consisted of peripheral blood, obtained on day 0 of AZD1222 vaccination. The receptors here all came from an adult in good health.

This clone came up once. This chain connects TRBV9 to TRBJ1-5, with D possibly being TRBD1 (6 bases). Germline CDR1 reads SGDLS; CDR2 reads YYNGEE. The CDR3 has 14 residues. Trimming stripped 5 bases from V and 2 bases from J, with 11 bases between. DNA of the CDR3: TGTGCCAGCAGGGACAGCAAAGGCAATCAGCCCCAGCATTTT. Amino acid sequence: CASRDSKGNQPQHF. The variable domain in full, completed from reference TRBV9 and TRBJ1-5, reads DSGVTQTPKHLITATGQRVTLRCSPRSGDLSVYWYQQSLDQGLQFLIQYYNGEERAKGNILERFSAQQFPDLHSELNLSSLELGDSALYFCASRDSKGNQPQHFGDGTRLSIL.

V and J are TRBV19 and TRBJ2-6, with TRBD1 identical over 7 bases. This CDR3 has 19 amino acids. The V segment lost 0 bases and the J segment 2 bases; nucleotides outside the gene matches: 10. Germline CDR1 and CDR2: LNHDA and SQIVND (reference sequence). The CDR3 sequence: CASSIEAATTGAGANVLTF. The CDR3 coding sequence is TGTGCCAGTAGTATAGAAGCGGCCACCACAGGGGCTGGGGCCAACGTCCTGACTTTC.

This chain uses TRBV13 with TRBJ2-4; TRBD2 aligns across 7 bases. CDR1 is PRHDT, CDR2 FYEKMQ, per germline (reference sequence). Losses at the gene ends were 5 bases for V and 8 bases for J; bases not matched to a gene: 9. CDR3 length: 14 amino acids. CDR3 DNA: TGTGCCAGCAGCCACGGGGGGTCTGTCCACATTCAGTACTTC. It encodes CASSHGGSVHIQYF.

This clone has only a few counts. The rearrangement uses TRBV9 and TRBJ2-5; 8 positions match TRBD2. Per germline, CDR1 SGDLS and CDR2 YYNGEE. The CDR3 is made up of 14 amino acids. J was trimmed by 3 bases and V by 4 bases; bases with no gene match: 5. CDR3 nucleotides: TGTGCCAGCAGCCCAGGACTAGCAGAAGAGACCCAGTACTTC. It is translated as CASSPGLAEETQYF.

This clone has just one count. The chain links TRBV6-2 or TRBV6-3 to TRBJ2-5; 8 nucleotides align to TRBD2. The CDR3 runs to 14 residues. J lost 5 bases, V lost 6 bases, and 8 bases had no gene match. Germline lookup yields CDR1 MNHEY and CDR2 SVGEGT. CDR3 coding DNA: TGTGCCAGCAGCCGTACTAGCGGCAGGGAGACCCAGTACTTC. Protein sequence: CASSRTSGRETQYF.

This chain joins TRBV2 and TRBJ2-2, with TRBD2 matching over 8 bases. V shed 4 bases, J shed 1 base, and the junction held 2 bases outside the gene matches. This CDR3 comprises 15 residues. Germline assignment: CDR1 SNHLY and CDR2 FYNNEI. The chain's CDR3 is CASSGSGVNTGELFF. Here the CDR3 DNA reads TGTGCCAGCAGTGGTAGCGGGGTGAACACCGGGGAGCTGTTTTTT.

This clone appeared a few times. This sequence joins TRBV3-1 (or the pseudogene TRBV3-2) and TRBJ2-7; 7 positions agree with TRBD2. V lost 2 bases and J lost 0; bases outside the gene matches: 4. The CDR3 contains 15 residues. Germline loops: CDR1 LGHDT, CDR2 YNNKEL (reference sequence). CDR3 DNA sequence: TGTGCCAGCAGCCAATCGGGACTACTCTCCTACGAGCAGTACTTC. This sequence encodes CASSQSGLLSYEQYF.

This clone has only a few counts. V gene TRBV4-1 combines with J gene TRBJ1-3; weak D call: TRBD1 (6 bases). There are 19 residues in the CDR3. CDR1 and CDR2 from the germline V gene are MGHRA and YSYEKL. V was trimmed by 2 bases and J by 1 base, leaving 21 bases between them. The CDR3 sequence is CASSQIAGGGLGSGNTIYF. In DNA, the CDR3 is TGCGCCAGCAGCCAAATCGCAGGAGGGGGTCTCGGGTCTGGAAACACCATATATTTT.

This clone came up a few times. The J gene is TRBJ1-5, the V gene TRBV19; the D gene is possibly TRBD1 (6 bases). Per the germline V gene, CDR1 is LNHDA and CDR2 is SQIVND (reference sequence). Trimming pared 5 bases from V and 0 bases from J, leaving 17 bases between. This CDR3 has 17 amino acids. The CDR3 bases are TGTGCCAGTAGTCCGTTCAGGGGACAAAATAGCAATCAGCCCCAGCATTTT. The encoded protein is CASSPFRGQNSNQPQHF.

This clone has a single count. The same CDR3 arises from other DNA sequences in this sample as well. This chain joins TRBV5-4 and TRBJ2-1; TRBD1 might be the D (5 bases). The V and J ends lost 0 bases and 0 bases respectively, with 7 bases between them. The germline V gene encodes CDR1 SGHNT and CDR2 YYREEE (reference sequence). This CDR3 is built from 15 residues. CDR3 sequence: CASSLDRSSYNEQFF. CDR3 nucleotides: TGTGCCAGCAGCTTGGACAGGAGCTCCTACAATGAGCAGTTCTTC. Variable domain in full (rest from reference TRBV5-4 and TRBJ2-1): ETGVTQSPTHLIKTRGQQVTLRCSSQSGHNTVSWYQQALGQGPQFIFQYYREEENGRGNFPPRFSGLQFPNYSSELNVNALELDDSALYLCASSLDRSSYNEQFFGPGTRLTVL.

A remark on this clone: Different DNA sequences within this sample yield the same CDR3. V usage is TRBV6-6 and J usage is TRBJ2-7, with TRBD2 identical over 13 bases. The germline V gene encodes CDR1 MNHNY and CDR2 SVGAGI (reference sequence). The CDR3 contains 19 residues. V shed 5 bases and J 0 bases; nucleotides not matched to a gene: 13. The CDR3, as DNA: TGTGCCAGCAGTCTCCTCGGACTAGCGGGAGCCACCAGCTCCTACGAGCAGTACTTC. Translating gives CASSLLGLAGATSSYEQYF.

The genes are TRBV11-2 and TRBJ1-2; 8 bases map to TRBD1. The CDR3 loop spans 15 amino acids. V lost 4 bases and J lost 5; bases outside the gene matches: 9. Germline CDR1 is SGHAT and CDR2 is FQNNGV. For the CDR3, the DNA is TGTGCCAGCAGCTCGGTACGACAGGGGTTTTATGGCTACACCTTC. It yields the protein CASSSVRQGFYGYTF.

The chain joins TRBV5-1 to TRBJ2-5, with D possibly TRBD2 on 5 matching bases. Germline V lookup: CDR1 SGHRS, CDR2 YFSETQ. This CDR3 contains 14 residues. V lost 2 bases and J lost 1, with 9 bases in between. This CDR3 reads CASSFGKGQETQYF. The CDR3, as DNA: TGCGCCAGCAGCTTCGGGAAGGGCCAAGAGACCCAGTACTTC.

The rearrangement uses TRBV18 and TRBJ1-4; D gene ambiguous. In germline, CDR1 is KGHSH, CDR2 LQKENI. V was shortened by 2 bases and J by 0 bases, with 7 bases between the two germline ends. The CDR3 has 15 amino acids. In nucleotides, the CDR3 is TGTGCCAGCTCACCATACCGGGCAACTAATGAAAAACTGTTTTTT. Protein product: CASSPYRATNEKLFF.

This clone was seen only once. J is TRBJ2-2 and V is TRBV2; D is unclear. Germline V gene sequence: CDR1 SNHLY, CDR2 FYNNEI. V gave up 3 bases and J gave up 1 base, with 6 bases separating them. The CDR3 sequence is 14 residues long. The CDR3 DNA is TGTGCCAGCAGTGAGCAGATGAACACCGGGGAGCTGTTTTTT. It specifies CASSEQMNTGELFF.

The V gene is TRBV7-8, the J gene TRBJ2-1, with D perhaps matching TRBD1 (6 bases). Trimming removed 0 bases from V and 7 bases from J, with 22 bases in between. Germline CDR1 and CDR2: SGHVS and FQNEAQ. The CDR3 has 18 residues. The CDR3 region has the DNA TGTGCCAGCAGCTTAGCGCCGGGCAGGGGTGGCTTCACAAATGAGCAGTTCTTC. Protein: CASSLAPGRGGFTNEQFF. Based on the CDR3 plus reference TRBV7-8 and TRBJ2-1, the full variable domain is GAGVSQSPRYKVAKRGQDVALRCDPISGHVSLFWYQQALGQGPEFLTYFQNEAQLDKSGLPSDRFFAERPEGSVSTLKIQRTQQEDSAVYLCASSLAPGRGGFTNEQFFGPGTRLTVL.

The CDR3 DNA reads as TGTGCCATACACCGGGCCGGGGAGCTGTTTTTT. Protein product: CAIHRAGELFF. This sequence joins TRBV10-3 and TRBJ2-2; D is unresolved. CDR1 is ENHRY and CDR2 is SYGVKD in the germline V gene. V was cut by 9 bases and J by 6 bases, with 8 bases left in between. The CDR3 is 11 amino acids.

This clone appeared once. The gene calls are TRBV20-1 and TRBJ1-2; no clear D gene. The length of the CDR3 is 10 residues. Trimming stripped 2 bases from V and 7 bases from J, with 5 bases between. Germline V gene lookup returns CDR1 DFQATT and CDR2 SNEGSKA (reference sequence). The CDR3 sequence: CSARFGGYTF. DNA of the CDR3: TGCAGTGCTAGATTCGGTGGCTACACCTTC.

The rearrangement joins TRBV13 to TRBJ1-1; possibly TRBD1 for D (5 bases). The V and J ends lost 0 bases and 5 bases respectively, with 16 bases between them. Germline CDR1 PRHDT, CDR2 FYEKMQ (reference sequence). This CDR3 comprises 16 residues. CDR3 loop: CASSLGGGRAKTEAFF. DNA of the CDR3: TGTGCCAGCAGCTTAGGAGGCGGCAGGGCGAAGACTGAAGCTTTCTTT.

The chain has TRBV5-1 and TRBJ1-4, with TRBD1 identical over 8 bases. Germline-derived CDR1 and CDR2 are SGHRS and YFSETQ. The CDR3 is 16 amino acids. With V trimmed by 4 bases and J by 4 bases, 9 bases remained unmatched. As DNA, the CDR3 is TGCGCCAGCAGCCTCAATCCGGGACAGGATAATGAAAAACTGTTTTTT. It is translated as CASSLNPGQDNEKLFF.

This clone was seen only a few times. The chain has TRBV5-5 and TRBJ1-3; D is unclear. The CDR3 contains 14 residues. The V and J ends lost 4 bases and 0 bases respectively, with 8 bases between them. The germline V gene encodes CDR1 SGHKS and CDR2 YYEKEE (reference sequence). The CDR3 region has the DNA TGTGCCAGCAGCGCGGGCCCCTCTGGAAACACCATATATTTT. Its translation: CASSAGPSGNTIYF.